The 28 T cell receptor beta chains presented below share a single source sample, sequenced in a study of T cell clones after liver transplantation. Only in-frame clones appear in the TCRdb table, and some are missing; sequencing was by immunoSEQ multiplex PCR. This table holds about 74,000 clones, 75% to 90% found once. The sequences come from CD4+ T cells from blood, collected before liver transplant. The receptors originated from a human donor who received a liver transplant.

The chain couples TRBV20-1 to TRBJ2-6; 8 positions agree with TRBD2. The ends lost 6 bases at V and 14 bases at J; junction bases unmatched: 6. The CDR3 is 11 amino acids. Germline CDR1 and CDR2: DFQATT and SNEGSKA (reference sequence). The CDR3 sequence: CSATGLAFLTF. DNA of the CDR3: TGCAGTGCCACAGGACTAGCATTCCTGACTTTC.

The V call is TRBV30, the J call TRBJ1-3; no firm D call. V dropped 4 bases and J dropped 0 bases, with 7 bases sitting between them. In germline, CDR1 is GTSNPN, CDR2 SVGIG (reference sequence). The CDR3 sequence is 13 residues long. CDR3 region: CAWNGYSGNTIYF. CDR3 DNA sequence: TGTGCCTGGAACGGGTACTCTGGAAACACCATATATTTT.

The rearrangement joins TRBV2 to TRBJ2-7; D is ambiguous. Germline CDR1 reads SNHLY; CDR2 reads FYNNEI. There are 14 residues in the CDR3. The germline V and J ends were trimmed by 4 bases and 3 bases, with 13 bases remaining between them. The CDR3 region is CASSVGRLNYEQYF. The CDR3 DNA follows: TGTGCCAGCAGTGTTGGCAGATTAAACTACGAGCAGTACTTC.

This clone was recorded a few times. The rearrangement joins TRBV30 to TRBJ1-1; D ambiguous. The V and J ends lost 0 bases and 6 bases respectively, with 8 bases between them. The CDR3 loop spans 12 amino acids. CDR1 GTSNPN and CDR2 SVGIG come from the germline V gene (reference sequence). CDR3 residues: CAWSVDGAEAFF. CDR3 DNA sequence: TGTGCCTGGAGTGTAGACGGGGCTGAAGCTTTCTTT. Filled out from reference TRBV30 and TRBJ1-1, the complete variable domain reads SQTIHQWPATLVQPVGSPLSLECTVEGTSNPNLYWYRQAAGRGLQLLFYSVGIGQISSEVPQNLSASRPQDRQFILSSKKLLLSDSGFYLCAWSVDGAEAFFGQGTRLTVV.

The chain has TRBV19 and TRBJ1-2, with a weak D call TRBD1 (5 bases). This CDR3 is built from 16 residues. V was clipped by 4 bases and J by 2 bases, with 17 bases between them. Germline loops: CDR1 LNHDA, CDR2 SQIVND (reference sequence). The CDR3 region is CASSRRAGTGNYGYTF. CDR3 DNA sequence: TGTGCCAGTAGTAGAAGAGCCGGGACCGGGAACTATGGCTACACCTTC.

This clone has more than one count but fewer than ten. The chain recombines TRBV5-1 with TRBJ2-7, with 7 nucleotides matching TRBD2. The CDR3 is 16 residues long. CDR1 is SGHRS and CDR2 is YFSETQ in the germline V gene. V gave up 8 bases and J gave up 5 bases; unmatched junction bases: 19. The CDR3 nucleotides are TGCGCCAGTAGACTAGCCATTCCCCTCTTAAAGGACGAGCAGTACTTC. Its protein is CASRLAIPLLKDEQYF.

The rearrangement links TRBV11-2 to TRBJ2-1; D possibly corresponds to TRBD2 (5 bases). V lost 6 bases, J lost 2 bases, and 14 bases lay in between. The CDR3 is made up of 15 amino acids. Germline lookup yields CDR1 SGHAT and CDR2 FQNNGV. The chain's CDR3 is CASRSWGEAYNEQFF. Here the CDR3 DNA reads TGTGCCAGCAGGTCCTGGGGAGAGGCCTACAATGAGCAGTTCTTC.

The chain links TRBV29-1 to TRBJ2-3; 7 nucleotides agree with TRBD1. Trimming cost V 6 bases and J 2 bases; bases outside gene matches: 8. The CDR3 is 14 residues long. CDR1 and CDR2 from the germline V gene are SQVTM and ANQGSEA. CDR3 bases: TGCAGCGTATCCGGGACAGAGTACACAGATACGCAGTATTTT. This codes for CSVSGTEYTDTQYF.

The chain uses TRBV7-9 and TRBJ1-4, with D hard to call. The CDR3 sequence is 15 residues long. CDR1 and CDR2 from the germline V gene are SEHNR and FQNEAQ (reference sequence). Trimming pared 6 bases from V and 6 bases from J, leaving 17 bases between. In DNA, the CDR3 is TGTGCCAGCAGTCTCGTCGCGGGGTATGATGAAAAACTGTTTTTT. This codes for CASSLVAGYDEKLFF.

This chain connects TRBV18 to TRBJ2-7, with D perhaps being TRBD1 or TRBD2 (6 bases each). The germline V gene encodes CDR1 KGHSH and CDR2 LQKENI. The CDR3 totals 12 residues. Trimming took 6 bases from V and 3 from J, leaving 9 bases between them. The CDR3 DNA follows: TGTGCCAGCTCGCGGGACATCTACGAGCAGTACTTC. Protein: CASSRDIYEQYF. Full variable domain (remainder filled in from reference TRBV18 and TRBJ2-7): NAGVMQNPRHLVRRRGQEARLRCSPMKGHSHVYWYRQLPEEGLKFMVYLQKENIIDESGMPKERFSAEFPKEGPSILRIQQVVRGDSAAYFCASSRDIYEQYFGPGTRLTVT.

The chain combines TRBV10-3 with TRBJ1-5; D gene ambiguous. From germline, CDR1 is ENHRY and CDR2 SYGVKD. This CDR3 is built from 16 residues. V was pared by 3 bases and J by 5 bases, with 17 bases between. CDR3 in DNA: TGTGCCATCAGTGAAAGGAACTCAAACGCGGATCAGCCCCAGCATTTT. It codes for CAISERNSNADQPQHF.

The chain uses TRBV18 and TRBJ1-2, with TRBD1 as a possible D gene (5 bases). The CDR3 is made up of 16 amino acids. V lost 3 bases, J lost 0 bases, and 14 bases lay in between. CDR1 KGHSH and CDR2 LQKENI come from the germline V gene. This chain's CDR3 is CASSPGTLGANYGYTF. The CDR3 nucleotides are TGTGCCAGCTCACCGGGTACCCTGGGGGCTAACTATGGCTACACCTTC.

The CDR3 nucleotides read TGTGCCAGCAGCACCACAGGGGTGGGCTATGGCTACACCTTC. Protein product: CASSTTGVGYGYTF. V is TRBV28 and J is TRBJ1-2; 7 bases fit TRBD1. CDR1 MDHEN and CDR2 SYDVKM come from the germline V gene. The J segment lost 4 bases and the V segment lost 6 bases, leaving 8 bases of the junction unmatched. The CDR3 is made up of 14 amino acids.

The gene calls are TRBV5-1 and TRBJ1-2; D possibly corresponds to TRBD1 (6 bases). With 3 bases removed from V and 2 bases from J, the gap between germline ends came to 20 bases. Germline CDR1 SGHRS, CDR2 YFSETQ. This CDR3 has 17 residues. Here the CDR3 reads CASSWPGTFKPNYGYTF. The CDR3 region has the DNA TGCGCCAGCAGCTGGCCCGGGACATTTAAACCAAACTATGGCTACACCTTC.

The V call is TRBV11-2, the J call TRBJ1-2; unclear D gene. The CDR3 is 18 amino acids. CDR1 SGHAT and CDR2 FQNNGV come from the germline V gene. The V and J ends lost 5 bases and 4 bases respectively, with 26 bases between them. CDR3 bases: TGTGCCAGCAGCCACATAACCGCGGTAATACGGCCTGGCTATGGCTACACCTTC. It codes for CASSHITAVIRPGYGYTF. Full variable domain (remainder filled in from reference TRBV11-2 and TRBJ1-2): EAGVAQSPRYKIIEKRQSVAFWCNPISGHATLYWYQQILGQGPKLLIQFQNNGVVDDSQLPKDRFSAERLKGVDSTLKIQPAKLEDSAVYLCASSHITAVIRPGYGYTFGSGTRLTVV.

This sequence joins TRBV20-1 and TRBJ2-1, with D unclear. The CDR3 extends over 11 amino acids. V was shortened by 2 bases and J by 5 bases, with 4 bases between the two germline ends. Germline V CDR1 and CDR2: DFQATT, SNEGSKA (reference sequence). CDR3 bases: TGCAGTGCTAGACGGGACAATGAGCAGTTCTTC. Residues: CSARRDNEQFF.

This sequence joins TRBV9 and TRBJ2-6, with a tentative D call TRBD2 (5 bases). The germline CDR1 and CDR2 sequences are SGDLS and YYNGEE. V gave up 3 bases and J gave up 0 bases, with 16 bases separating them. The CDR3 has 18 residues. This CDR3 is CASSGGSDGDSGANVLTF. The CDR3 coding sequence is TGTGCCAGCAGCGGAGGCTCGGACGGGGACTCTGGGGCCAACGTCCTGACTTTC.

DNA of the CDR3: TGCAGCGCTGCCCATGGTGGGACAGCCTACGAGCAGTACTTC. Translation: CSAAHGGTAYEQYF. The rearrangement joins TRBV29-1 to TRBJ2-7, with TRBD1 matching 7 bases. V gave up 7 bases and J gave up 2 bases; unmatched junction bases: 11. Germline V gene data show CDR1 as SQVTM and CDR2 as ANQGSEA. This CDR3 region has 14 residues.

The chain has TRBV28 and TRBJ2-5; D not certain. CDR1 is MDHEN, CDR2 SYDVKM, per germline. The V end was cut by 1 base, the J end by 10 bases, with 7 bases between. The CDR3 is made up of 11 amino acids. CDR3: CASSLFKIQYF. The CDR3 bases are TGTGCCAGCAGTTTATTTAAGATCCAGTACTTC.

The genes are TRBV6-6 and TRBJ1-5; the D gene is possibly TRBD1 (5 bases). There are 16 residues in the CDR3. V dropped 1 base and J dropped 0 bases, with 10 bases sitting between them. Germline V gene sequence: CDR1 MNHNY, CDR2 SVGAGI (reference sequence). CDR3 nucleotide sequence: TGTGCCAGCAGTTACTTCCAACAGGCTAGCAATCAGCCCCAGCATTTT. Residues: CASSYFQQASNQPQHF.

The chain joins TRBV2 to TRBJ2-5; D is unclear. The assigned J gene may be wrong: the sequence end matches TRBJ2-7 better. This CDR3 is 15 amino acids long. CDR1 and CDR2 from the germline V gene are SNHLY and FYNNEI. CDR3 nucleotide sequence: TGTGCCAGCAGTGAAATTTTCCTCTCCAGATACGAGCAGTACTTC. Translating gives CASSEIFLSRYEQYF.

J is TRBJ2-5 and V is TRBV6-1; D gene uncertain. The V gene's germline CDR1 is MNHNS and CDR2 SASEGT. V shed 8 bases and J shed 2 bases, with 9 bases lying between them. The CDR3 has 12 amino acids. The CDR3 nucleotides read TGTGCCAGCGCAAGGGATCAAGAGACCCAGTACTTC. The encoded protein is CASARDQETQYF.

This chain connects TRBV7-2 to TRBJ2-5, with D possibly TRBD1 on 6 matching bases. Germline CDR1 SGHTA, CDR2 FQGNSA. The CDR3 spans 14 residues. V gave up 5 bases and J gave up 3 bases, with 13 bases separating them. The CDR3 protein is CASSVTGSKETQYF. As DNA, the CDR3 is TGTGCCAGCAGCGTAACAGGGAGCAAAGAGACCCAGTACTTC.

The rearrangement uses TRBV15 and TRBJ1-3; TRBD1 aligns across 7 bases. The germline CDR1 and CDR2 sequences are LNHNV and YYDKDF (reference sequence). V lost 3 bases and J lost 0; bases outside the gene matches: 5. This CDR3 is 16 amino acids long. The chain's CDR3 is CATSSETGFSGNTIYF. CDR3 nucleotides: TGTGCCACCAGCAGCGAGACAGGGTTCTCTGGAAACACCATATATTTT.

The chain employs TRBV6-5 and TRBJ1-2; D possibly corresponds to TRBD1 (6 bases). With 4 bases removed from V and 4 bases from J, the gap between germline ends came to 13 bases. The CDR3 covers 14 residues. Germline V CDR1 and CDR2: MNHEY, SVGAGI. The CDR3 DNA sequence: TGTGCCAGCAGTTTAACAGGGAAGGGCTATGGCTACACCTTC. This sequence encodes CASSLTGKGYGYTF.

The V gene is TRBV5-1, the J gene TRBJ2-1, with TRBD1 as a possible D gene (6 bases). Germline V gene lookup returns CDR1 SGHRS and CDR2 YFSETQ. The CDR3 loop spans 14 amino acids. The ends were cut back, 9 bases at V and 0 bases at J, with 13 bases in the middle. The CDR3 DNA is TGCGCCACCCACCGAGGGGGCTCCTACAATGAGCAGTTCTTC. Translated, it gives CATHRGGSYNEQFF.

The chain combines TRBV10-3 with TRBJ1-1, with 7 bases fitting TRBD1. The CDR3 sequence is 15 residues long. V shed 11 bases, J shed 3 bases, and the junction held 15 bases outside the gene matches. Germline lookup yields CDR1 ENHRY and CDR2 SYGVKD. The CDR3 DNA is TGTGCCGCGCGAAGACAGGGAGTTTTGTACACTGAAGCTTTCTTT. Residues: CAARRQGVLYTEAFF.

The rearrangement joins TRBV2 to TRBJ2-3; D might be TRBD2 (6 bases). Trimming removed 8 bases at V and 2 bases at J, with 11 bases between. The CDR3 totals 13 residues. Per germline, CDR1 SNHLY and CDR2 FYNNEI. CDR3: CASCAGNTDTQYF. Written as DNA, the CDR3 is TGTGCCAGCTGCGCGGGGAACACAGATACGCAGTATTTT.